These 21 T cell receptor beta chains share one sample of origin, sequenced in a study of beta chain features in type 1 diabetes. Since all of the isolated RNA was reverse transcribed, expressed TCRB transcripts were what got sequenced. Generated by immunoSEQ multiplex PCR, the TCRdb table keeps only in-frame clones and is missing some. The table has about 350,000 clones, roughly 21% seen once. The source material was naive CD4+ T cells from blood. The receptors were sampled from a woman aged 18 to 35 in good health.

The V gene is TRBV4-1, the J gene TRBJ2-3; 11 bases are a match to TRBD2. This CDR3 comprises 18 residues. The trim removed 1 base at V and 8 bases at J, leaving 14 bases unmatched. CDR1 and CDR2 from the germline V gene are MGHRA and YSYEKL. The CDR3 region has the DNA TGCGCCAGCAGCCAAGTAGTCGCGACTAGCGGGACCTGGGGTACGCAGTATTTT. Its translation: CASSQVVATSGTWGTQYF.

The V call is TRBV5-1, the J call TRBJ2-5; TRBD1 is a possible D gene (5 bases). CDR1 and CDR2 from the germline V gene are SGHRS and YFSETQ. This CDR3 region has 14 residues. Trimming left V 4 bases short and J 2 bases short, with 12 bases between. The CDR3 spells CASSLTGRQETQYF. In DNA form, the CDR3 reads TGCGCCAGCAGCCTTACAGGTAGACAAGAGACCCAGTACTTC.

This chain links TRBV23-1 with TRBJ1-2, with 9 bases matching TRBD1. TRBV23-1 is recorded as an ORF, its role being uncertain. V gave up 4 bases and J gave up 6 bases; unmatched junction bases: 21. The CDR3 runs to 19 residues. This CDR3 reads CASSPYLRDRDSRIDGYTF. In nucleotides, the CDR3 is TGCGCCAGCAGTCCTTACCTCCGGGACAGGGATAGTAGGATTGATGGCTACACCTTC.

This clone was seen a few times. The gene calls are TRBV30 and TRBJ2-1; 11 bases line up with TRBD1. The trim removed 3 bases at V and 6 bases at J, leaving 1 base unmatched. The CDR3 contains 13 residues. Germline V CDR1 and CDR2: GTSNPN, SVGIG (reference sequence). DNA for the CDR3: TGTGCCTGGAGGGGGACAGGGGGCAATGAGCAGTTCTTC. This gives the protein CAWRGTGGNEQFF.

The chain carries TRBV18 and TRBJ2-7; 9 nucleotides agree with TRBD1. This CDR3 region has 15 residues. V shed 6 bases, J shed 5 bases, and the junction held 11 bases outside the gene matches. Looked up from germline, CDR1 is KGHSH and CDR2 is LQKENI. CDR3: CASSPKGDRADEQYF. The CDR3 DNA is TGTGCCAGCTCCCCAAAGGGGGACAGGGCCGACGAGCAGTACTTC.

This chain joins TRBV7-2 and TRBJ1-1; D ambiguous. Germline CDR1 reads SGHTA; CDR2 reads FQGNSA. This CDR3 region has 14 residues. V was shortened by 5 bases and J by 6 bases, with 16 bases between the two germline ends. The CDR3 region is CASSPAGWVPEAFF. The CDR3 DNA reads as TGTGCCAGCAGCCCGGCCGGGTGGGTCCCTGAAGCTTTCTTT.

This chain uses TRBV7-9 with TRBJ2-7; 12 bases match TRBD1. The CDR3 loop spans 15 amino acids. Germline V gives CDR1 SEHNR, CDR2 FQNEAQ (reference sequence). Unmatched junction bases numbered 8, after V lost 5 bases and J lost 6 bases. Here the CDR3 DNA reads TGTGCCAGCAGCGGGCCCGGGACAGGGGGCTTCGAGCAGTACTTC. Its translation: CASSGPGTGGFEQYF.

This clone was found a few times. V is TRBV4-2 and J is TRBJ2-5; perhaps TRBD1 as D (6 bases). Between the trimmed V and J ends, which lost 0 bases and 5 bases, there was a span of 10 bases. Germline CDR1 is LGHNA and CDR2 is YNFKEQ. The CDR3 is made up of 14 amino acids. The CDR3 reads CASSQENRVETQYF. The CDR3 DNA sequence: TGTGCCAGCAGCCAAGAAAACAGGGTGGAGACCCAGTACTTC.

In DNA form, the CDR3 reads TGCGCCAGCAGCCTCCCGCTCCGGACTTCTAATGAAAAACTGTTTTTT. Translated, it gives CASSLPLRTSNEKLFF. The chain links TRBV4-1 to TRBJ1-4; D uncertain. The germline CDR1 and CDR2 sequences are MGHRA and YSYEKL. The CDR3 is made up of 16 amino acids. Trimming pared 4 bases from V and 3 bases from J, leaving 15 bases between.

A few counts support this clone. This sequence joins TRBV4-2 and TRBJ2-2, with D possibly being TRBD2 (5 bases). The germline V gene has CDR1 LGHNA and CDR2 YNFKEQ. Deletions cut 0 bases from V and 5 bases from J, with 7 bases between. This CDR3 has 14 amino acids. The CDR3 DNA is TGTGCCAGCAGCCAAGAAACGGGGACCGGGGAGCTGTTTTTT. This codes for CASSQETGTGELFF.

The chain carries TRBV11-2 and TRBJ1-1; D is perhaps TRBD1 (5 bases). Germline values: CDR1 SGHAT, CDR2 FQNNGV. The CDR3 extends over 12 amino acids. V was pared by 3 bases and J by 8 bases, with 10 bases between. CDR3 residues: CASSLTVREAFF. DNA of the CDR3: TGTGCCAGCAGCTTGACAGTGAGGGAAGCTTTCTTT.

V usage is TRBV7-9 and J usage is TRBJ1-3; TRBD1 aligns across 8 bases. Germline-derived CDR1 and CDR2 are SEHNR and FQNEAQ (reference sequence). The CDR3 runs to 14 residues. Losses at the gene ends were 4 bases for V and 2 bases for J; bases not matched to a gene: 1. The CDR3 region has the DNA TGTGCCAGCAGCTCGGACAGGGCTGGAAACACCATATATTTT. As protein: CASSSDRAGNTIYF.

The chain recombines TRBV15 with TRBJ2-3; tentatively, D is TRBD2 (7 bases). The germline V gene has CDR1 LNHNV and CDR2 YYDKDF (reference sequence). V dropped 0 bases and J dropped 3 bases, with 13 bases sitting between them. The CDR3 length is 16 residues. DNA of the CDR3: TGTGCCACCAGCAGAGAAAGGGGGGGGAAGACAGATACGCAGTATTTT. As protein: CATSRERGGKTDTQYF. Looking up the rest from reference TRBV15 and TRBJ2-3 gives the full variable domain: DAMVIQNPRYQVTQFGKPVTLSCSQTLNHNVMYWYQQKSSQAPKLLFHYYDKDFNNEADTPDNFQSRRPNTSFCFLDIRSPGLGDTAMYLCATSRERGGKTDTQYFGPGTRLTVL.

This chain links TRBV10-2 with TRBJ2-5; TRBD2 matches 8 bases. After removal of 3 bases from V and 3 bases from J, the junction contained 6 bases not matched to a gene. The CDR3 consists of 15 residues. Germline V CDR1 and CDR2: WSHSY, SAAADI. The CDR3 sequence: CASSEAIAGKETQYF. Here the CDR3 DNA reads TGCGCCAGCAGTGAAGCGATAGCGGGAAAAGAGACCCAGTACTTC.

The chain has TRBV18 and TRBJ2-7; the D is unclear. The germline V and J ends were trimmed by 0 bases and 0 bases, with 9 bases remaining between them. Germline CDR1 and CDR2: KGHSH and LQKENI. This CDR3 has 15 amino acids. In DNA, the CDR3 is TGTGCCAGCTCACCACCGATCCTGAGCTCCTACGAGCAGTACTTC. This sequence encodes CASSPPILSSYEQYF. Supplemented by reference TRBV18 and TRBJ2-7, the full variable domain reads NAGVMQNPRHLVRRRGQEARLRCSPMKGHSHVYWYRQLPEEGLKFMVYLQKENIIDESGMPKERFSAEFPKEGPSILRIQQVVRGDSAAYFCASSPPILSSYEQYFGPGTRLTVT.

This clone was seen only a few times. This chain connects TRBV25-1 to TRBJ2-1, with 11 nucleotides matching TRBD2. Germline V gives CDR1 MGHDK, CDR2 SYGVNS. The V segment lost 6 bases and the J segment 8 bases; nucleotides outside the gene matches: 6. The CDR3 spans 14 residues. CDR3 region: CASRGTSGYHEQFF. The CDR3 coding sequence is TGTGCCAGCAGAGGGACTAGCGGATACCATGAGCAGTTCTTC.

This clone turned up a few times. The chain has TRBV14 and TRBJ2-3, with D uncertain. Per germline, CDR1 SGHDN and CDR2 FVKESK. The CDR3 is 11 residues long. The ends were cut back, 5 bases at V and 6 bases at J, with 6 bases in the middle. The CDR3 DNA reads TGTGCCAGCAGCTTTGCGGATACGCAGTATTTT. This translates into CASSFADTQYF.

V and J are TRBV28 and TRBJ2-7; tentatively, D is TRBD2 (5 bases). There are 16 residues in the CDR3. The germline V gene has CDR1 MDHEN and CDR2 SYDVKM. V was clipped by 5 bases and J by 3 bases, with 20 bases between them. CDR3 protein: CASSIPTRGSLYEQYF. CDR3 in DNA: TGTGCCAGCAGTATCCCGACCCGGGGTTCGCTCTACGAGCAGTACTTC.

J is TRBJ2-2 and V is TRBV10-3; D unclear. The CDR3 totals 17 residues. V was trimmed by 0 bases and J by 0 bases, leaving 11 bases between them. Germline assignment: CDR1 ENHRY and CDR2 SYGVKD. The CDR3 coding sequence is TGTGCCATCAGTGAGTCTCTTTCCGTTTCGAACACCGGGGAGCTGTTTTTT. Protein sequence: CAISESLSVSNTGELFF.

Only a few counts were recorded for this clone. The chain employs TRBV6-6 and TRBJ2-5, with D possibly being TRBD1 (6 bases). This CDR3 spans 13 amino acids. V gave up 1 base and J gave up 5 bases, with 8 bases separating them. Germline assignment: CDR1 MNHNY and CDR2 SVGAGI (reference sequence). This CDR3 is CASSYLGGETQYF. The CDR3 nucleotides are TGTGCCAGCAGTTACTTAGGGGGTGAGACCCAGTACTTC.

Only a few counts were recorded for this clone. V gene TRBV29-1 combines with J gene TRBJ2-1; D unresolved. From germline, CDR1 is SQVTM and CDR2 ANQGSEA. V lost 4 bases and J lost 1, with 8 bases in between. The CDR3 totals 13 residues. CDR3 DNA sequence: TGCAGCGTTGGGGTCGGGTCCTACAATGAGCAGTTCTTC. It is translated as CSVGVGSYNEQFF.